This T cell receptor beta chain is from a study of regulatory T cells in long-lasting Graves disease. Both iRepertoire HTBI primers and Arm-PCR of CDR3 regions were used to build the TCR beta libraries. TCRdb itself ran the multiplex PCR reads through MiXCR, one entry per CDR3 protein. Seen here are a few hundred thousand distinct CDR3 sequences, 15% to 20% observed once, and the top ten hold roughly a fifth. Documented time point: newly diagnosed GD, antithyroid drugs for less than 3 months. PBMC-derived RNA was used for the TCR library. The study's findings and limits: A greater number of public clonotypes (fewer than 3,000) was shared by persistent patients than by new patients (around 1,000).

V was pared by 1 base and J by 1 base, with 10 bases between. CDR3 length: 16 amino acids. This clonotype was counted many times. Its antigen remains unidentified. The same data also contributed to another study, on T cells in Graves' hyperthyroidism and ophthalmopathy. This second study says: The HTBI set primed first-round TCR CDR3 RT-PCR. The model anticipated ophthalmopathy a median approximately six months pre-onset.

Sample: peripheral blood mononuclear cells (PBMCs), taken at new diagnosis, from a patient treated with antithyroid drugs. The sequence was obtained from a woman under 30 with Graves disease. The V call is TRBV12-3 or TRBV12-4, the J call TRBJ2-2, with D maybe TRBD1 (6 bases). The CDR3: CASSLVAGVNTGELFF. DNA of the CDR3: TGTGCCAGCAGTTTAGTTGCAGGGGTGAACACCGGGGAGCTGTTTTTT.